This TCR beta chain was recovered during a study of blood T cell repertoires in COVID-19. Study overall: In each case, the material was cDNA or gDNA derived from T cells, B-cell-depleted T cells, or PBMCs.

Looked up from germline, CDR1 is KGHDR and CDR2 is SFDVKD. V dropped 9 bases and J dropped 3; count of bases not matched to a gene: 6. This CDR3 is 13 amino acids long. Assay: immunoSEQ multiplex PCR; the TCRdb copy retains only in-frame clones and omits some. This sample carries approximately 300,000 clones, under 95% of them seen once, and the ten largest clones take under 20%. Source material: PBMCs or T cells enriched from blood (not recorded which). The origin of this receptor is a woman aged 25 to 39 who had recovered from COVID-19. This chain connects TRBV24-1 to TRBJ2-5; 7 nucleotides agree with TRBD1. CDR3 in DNA: TGTGCCACCCAGGACAGGAATGAAGAGACCCAGTACTTC. It specifies CATQDRNEETQYF.